Listed here are 5 T cell receptor beta chains from one sample, sequenced in a study of cytomegalovirus exposure and HLA in healthy donors. PCR primers comprised 60 Vbeta and 13 Jbeta primers. Clones were sequenced by immunoSEQ multiplex PCR, and TCRdb holds only the in-frame ones, with some missing. The sample records fewer than 250,000 clones, over 60% being singletons. Sequences were obtained from PBMCs. The origin of the receptors is a man in his forties in good health and CMV-seronegative.

This rearrangement joins TRBV7-9 to TRBJ2-1, with 11 bases identical to TRBD2. This CDR3 contains 14 residues. V lost 5 bases, J lost 9 bases, and 6 bases stayed unmatched. Germline V gene sequence: CDR1 SEHNR, CDR2 FQNEAQ (reference sequence). For the CDR3, the DNA is TGTGCCAGCAGCCCTAGCGGGAGGAAGGGTGAGCAGTTCTTC. It is translated as CASSPSGRKGEQFF.

The chain carries TRBV10-3 and TRBJ1-3; TRBD1 might be the D (6 bases). The CDR3 is 12 residues long. Trimming removed 11 bases at V and 10 bases at J, with 18 bases between. Germline assignment: CDR1 ENHRY and CDR2 SYGVKD. The chain's CDR3 is CAHSWNQGTIYF. CDR3 sequence (DNA): TGTGCCCACTCGTGGAACCAGGGGACCATATATTTT.

The rearrangement uses TRBV14 and TRBJ2-7; 7 bases align to TRBD2. Germline assignment: CDR1 SGHDN and CDR2 FVKESK. CDR3 length: 14 residues. The junction had 8 bases not matched to a gene; V was cut back by 3 bases and J by 6 bases. CDR3 region: CASSHGGGWREQYF. CDR3 sequence (DNA): TGTGCCAGCAGCCACGGGGGAGGGTGGCGCGAGCAGTACTTC.

There are a few counts of this clone. V is TRBV7-6 and J is TRBJ2-1, with D possibly TRBD2 on 5 matching bases. This CDR3 comprises 13 residues. Germline CDR1 is SGHVS and CDR2 is FNYEAQ. The germline V and J ends were trimmed by 5 bases and 10 bases, with 15 bases remaining between them. The CDR3 nucleotides are TGTGCCAGCAGCGGACCCACGAGAGGGGAGCAGTTCTTC. Its protein is CASSGPTRGEQFF.

This clone was picked up one time. The V call is TRBV9, the J call TRBJ2-5; D is possibly TRBD1 (5 bases). Deletions cut 3 bases from V and 1 base from J, with 7 bases between. Germline V gives CDR1 SGDLS, CDR2 YYNGEE. CDR3 length: 13 residues. The CDR3 protein is CASSATVQETQYF. The CDR3 DNA reads as TGTGCCAGCAGCGCGACAGTCCAAGAGACCCAGTACTTC.